This T cell receptor beta chain is drawn from a study of shared clonotypes between healthy human individuals (dated by TCRdb to 2020 to 2021). Background for the entire study: The cohort comprised two women and a few men aged 18 to 49 years. Blood TCR repertoires of about 5 healthy adults were deeply sequenced to estimate repertoire size and the extent of clonotype sharing between individuals. Libraries were prepared and TCR repertoires were sequenced by different laboratories using diverse techniques, in order to increase sequencing depth and limit assay-specific biases. Between about 0.85 and 8.9 billion PBMCs per donor were obtained by leukapheresis.

Trimming takes 6 bases off V and 2 bases off J; junction bases not matched to a gene: 4. CDR1 and CDR2, looked up from the germline V gene, are SNHLY and FYNNEI. From the cysteine through the phenylalanine, the CDR3 covers 14 amino acids. Only the CDR3 DNA is retained, 42 bases long and in frame from the first base. Concerning this clone: Its antigen remains undetermined. No clone much larger than this one lies a single base away; base qualities are absent.

Healthy HIV-negative adults with no recently reported acute infections or vaccinations were included as donors. All donors were Caucasian adults living in Nashville, Tennessee, USA. In the unsorted samples, roughly 90 million PBMCs were counted, and genomic DNA was extracted using the QIAamp DNA Blood Mini kit. Blood was collected by leukapheresis, and PBMCs were isolated by Ficoll-Histopaque density gradient centrifugation and then cryopreserved in liquid nitrogen vapor phase. Paper-wide results and their limitations: The small number of donors limited the genetic and exposure-history diversity represented. Only blood was sampled, and tissue TCR repertoires likely differ from those in blood. Pairwise subsampling led to the expectation that sequencing depth would affect the degree of clonotype sharing among donors.

Using the deep immunoSEQ assay, TCR CDR3 regions were amplified from genomic DNA by multiplex PCR. Genomic DNA extracted from each cell subset was distributed evenly over all wells of several immunoSEQ 96-well plates, and each plate served as one replicate. For unsorted PBMC, roughly 300 ng of genomic DNA, equivalent to roughly 30,000 T cell genomes, went into each replicate PCR. Unsorted PBMC genomic DNA was sequenced across ten immunoSEQ deep assay plates. The purified libraries were quantified using a Qubit 3.0 fluorometer, sized with a Bioanalyzer 2100, and then quantified again using the KAPA Library Quantification kit. A separate single-read 150-cycle Illumina NextSeq 550 flow cell was used to sequence each immunoSEQ 96-well plate. Regarding the original processing steps: Because the immunoSEQ output held only junctional sequences and lacked quality scores, the filtering could not match the filtering applied to full-length reads. Sequences were annotated with PyIR, a Python wrapper for IgBLAST v1.9, using IMGT germline references to assign V/J genes and CDR3. Reads were filtered out if the reads had weak V/J assignments (E-value above 1e-6), no CDR3, stop codons, out-of-frame junctions, or ambiguous translated residues. V3J clonotypes were defined as sequences sharing an identical inferred V gene, J gene, and CDR3 amino acid sequence. To compute the percentage overlap between repertoires, the number of shared unique clonotypes was divided by the size of the smaller repertoire. Repertoire richness was assessed with RTK rarefaction, the Chao1 estimator, and Recon v2.1 estimates of unobserved clonotypes. TCRdb limited this immuneACCESS table to in-frame rearrangements with V and J called. A share of clones is missing; checked studies link under half to unresolved V genes, and the rest is unexplained. Clonal size and the V and J genes are those of that table, whereas D and trimming came from the DNA. This sample holds some 470,000 clones; over 65% were observed only once. Roughly 13% of the sample lies in the top ten.

This TCR came from a woman between 40 and 50 years old in good health. Some clones in this sample may be carry-over from other donors' samples. Sequencing was carried out using PBMCs. The V and J genes are TRBV2 and TRBJ1-1; TRBD1 fits 9 bases in the junction. The sequenced DNA is TGTGCCAGCAGACGGACAGGGGTTAACACTGAAGCTTTCTTT. It codes for CASRRTGVNTEAFF. Supplemented by the reference TRBV2 and TRBJ1-1 proteins around the CDR3, the complete variable domain is EPEVTQTPSHQVTQMGQEVILRCVPISNHLYFYWYRQILGQKVEFLVSFYNNEISEKSEIFDDQFSVERPDGSNFTLKIRSTKLEDSAMYFCASRRTGVNTEAFFGQGTRLTVV.